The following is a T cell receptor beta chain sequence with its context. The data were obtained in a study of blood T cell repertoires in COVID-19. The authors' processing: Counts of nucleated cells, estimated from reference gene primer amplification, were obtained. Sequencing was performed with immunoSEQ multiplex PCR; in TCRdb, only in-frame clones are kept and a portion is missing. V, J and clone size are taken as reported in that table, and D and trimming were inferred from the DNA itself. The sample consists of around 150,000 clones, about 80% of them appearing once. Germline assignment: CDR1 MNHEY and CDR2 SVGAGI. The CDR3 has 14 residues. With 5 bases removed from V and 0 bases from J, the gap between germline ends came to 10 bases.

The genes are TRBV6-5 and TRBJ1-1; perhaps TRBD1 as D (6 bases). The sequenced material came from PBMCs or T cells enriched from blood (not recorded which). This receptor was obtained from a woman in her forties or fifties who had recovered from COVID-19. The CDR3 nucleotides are TGTGCCAGCAGTCGGACAGAATTGAACACTGAAGCTTTCTTT. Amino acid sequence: CASSRTELNTEAFF.